The sequence of this T cell receptor beta chain was determined in a study of vaccination and CD4 T cells after COVID-19. The Oncomine TCR Beta short-read assay sequenced DNA from cultured CD4+ T cells. TCRdb analysed the PCR reads with MiXCR anew, one entry per CDR3 protein. The data show around 16,000 distinct CDR3 sequences, approximately 56% seen once. Germline V gene lookup returns CDR1 MNHEY and CDR2 SVGAGI. The germline V and J ends were trimmed by 4 bases and 5 bases, with 12 bases remaining between them. CDR3 length: 15 residues. A remark on this clonotype: Its antigen is unidentified.

The time point is: late sampling 161 to 241 days after vaccination in three convalescent patients. Treatment defined: roughly 11-day PBMC culture with coronavirus spike peptide pools or control peptides (ViraFEST assay). This chain uses TRBV6-5 with TRBJ1-6, with TRBD1 as a possible D gene (6 bases). The sample here was CD4+ T cells from blood, cultured in vitro, taken about 7 months after SARS-CoV-2 vaccination. This clonotype originated in a human donor who had recovered from COVID-19. This chain's CDR3 is CASSFLDRDNSPLHF. The CDR3 bases are TGTGCCAGCAGTTTCTTGGACAGAGATAATTCACCCCTCCACTTT.